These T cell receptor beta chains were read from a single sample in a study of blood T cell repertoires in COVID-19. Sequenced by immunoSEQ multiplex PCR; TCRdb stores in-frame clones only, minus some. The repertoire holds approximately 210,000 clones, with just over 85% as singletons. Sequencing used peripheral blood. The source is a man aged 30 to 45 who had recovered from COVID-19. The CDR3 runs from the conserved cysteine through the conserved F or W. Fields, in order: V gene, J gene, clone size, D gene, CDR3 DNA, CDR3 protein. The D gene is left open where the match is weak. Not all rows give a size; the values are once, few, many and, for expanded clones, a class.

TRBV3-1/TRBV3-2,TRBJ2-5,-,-,TGTGCCAGCAGCCAAGAGAGGGGGACACAAGAGACCCAGTACTTC,CASSQERGTQETQYF
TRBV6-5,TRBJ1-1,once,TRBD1,TGTGCCAGCAGTTACGGATTAAGGGGGCCGAACACTGAAGCTTTCTTT,CASSYGLRGPNTEAFF
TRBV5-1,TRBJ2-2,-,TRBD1,TGCGCCAGCAACCCCGACAGGGCAGACACCGGGGAGCTGTTTTTT,CASNPDRADTGELFF
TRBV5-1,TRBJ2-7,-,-,TGCGCCAGCAGCCTAGAGGGGGTACCCTCCGAGCAGTACTTC,CASSLEGVPSEQYF
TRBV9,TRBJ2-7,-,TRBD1,TGTGCCAGCAGCGTAGCTAGTGAGTCAGGGACAGGGTTCAACGAGCAGTACTTC,CASSVASESGTGFNEQYF
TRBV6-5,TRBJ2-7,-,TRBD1,TGTGCCAGCAGTAGACAGGGGGGTGCCTACGAGCAGTACTTC,CASSRQGGAYEQYF
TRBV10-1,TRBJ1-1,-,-,TGCGCCAGCAGTGACACGACTAACAGAACTGAAGCTTTCTTT,CASSDTTNRTEAFF
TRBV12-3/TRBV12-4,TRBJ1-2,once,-,TGTGCCAGCAGGCTAAGAACCGGGGGCTACACCTTC,CASRLRTGGYTF
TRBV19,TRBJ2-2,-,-,TGTGCCAGTAACCCGCCCGGCACAGGGTATTCCGGGGAGCTGTTTTTT,CASNPPGTGYSGELFF
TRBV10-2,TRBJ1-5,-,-,TGCGCCAGCAGGAATCACGGTCAGCCCCAGCATTTT,CASRNHGQPQHF
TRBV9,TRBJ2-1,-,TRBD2,TGTGCCAGCAGCGTAGCTCGCGTTCTAGCGGGGGGCCCCTACAATGAGCAGTTCTTC,CASSVARVLAGGPYNEQFF
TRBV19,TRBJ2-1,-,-,TGTGCCAGTAGTCCCAGCCCCGCGGGCACCTACAATGAGCAGTTCTTC,CASSPSPAGTYNEQFF
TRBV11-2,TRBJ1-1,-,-,TGTGCCAGCAGCTTAAGGCAGGGGACTGAAGCTTTCTTT,CASSLRQGTEAFF
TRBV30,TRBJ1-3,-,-,TGTGCCTGGAGTGCCCCAGGGTTTATTCCTGGAAACACCATATATTTT,CAWSAPGFIPGNTIYF
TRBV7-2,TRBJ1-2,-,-,TGTGCCAGCAGCTTACGGGGGGATGGCTACACCTTC,CASSLRGDGYTF
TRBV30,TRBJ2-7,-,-,TGTGCCTGGGGACTGAGCTCCTACGAGCAGTACTTC,CAWGLSSYEQYF
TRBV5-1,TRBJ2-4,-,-,TGCGCCAGCAGCTTAGGATCCGAGGCCATTCAGTACTTC,CASSLGSEAIQYF
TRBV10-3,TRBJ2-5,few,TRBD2,TGTGCCGCCCGACCTAGCGGGGGGGCCCAGGAGACCCAGTACTTC,CAARPSGGAQETQYF
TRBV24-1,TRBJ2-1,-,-,TGTGCCACGACCGGGCGAGGGGAGCAGTTCTTC,CATTGRGEQFF
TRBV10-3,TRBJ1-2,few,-,TGTGCCATCAGTGAAGAGGGAATGGGGTATGGCTACACCTTC,CAISEEGMGYGYTF
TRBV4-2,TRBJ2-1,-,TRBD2,TGTGCCAGCAGCCAGGAACTAGCGGGGGACACCTACAATGAGCAGTTCTTC,CASSQELAGDTYNEQFF
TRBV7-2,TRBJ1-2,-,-,TGTGCCAGCAGTCAAACCGGGACAAGGATGCGCTACACCTTC,CASSQTGTRMRYTF
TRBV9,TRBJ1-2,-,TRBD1,TGTGCCAGCAGCGTAGACGCAGGGGGCGGTGGAAACTATGGCTACACCTTC,CASSVDAGGGGNYGYTF
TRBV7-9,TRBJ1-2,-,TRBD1,TGTGCCAGCAGCCCCCGGACAGGGGGCGATGGCTACACCTTC,CASSPRTGGDGYTF
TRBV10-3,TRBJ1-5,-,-,TGTGCCATCAGCGACGGACAGCGCAATCAGCCCCAGCATTTT,CAISDGQRNQPQHF
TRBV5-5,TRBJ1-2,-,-,TGTGCCAGCAGCTTACAGGCGAGCTATGGCTACACCTTC,CASSLQASYGYTF
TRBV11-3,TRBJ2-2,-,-,TGTGCCAGCAGCCCGACAGGCTATAACACCGGGGAGCTGTTTTTT,CASSPTGYNTGELFF
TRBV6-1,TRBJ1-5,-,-,TGTGCCAGCAGTGAACCCGGGAATCAGCCCCAGCATTTT,CASSEPGNQPQHF
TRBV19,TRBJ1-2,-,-,TGTGCCAGTAGTATAGAGACCCCCTCCGGGACAACGGGCTACACCTTC,CASSIETPSGTTGYTF
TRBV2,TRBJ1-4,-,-,TGTGCCAGCGCGCGCGGGACGGAGAGGGTTGAAAAACTGTTTTTT,CASARGTERVEKLFF
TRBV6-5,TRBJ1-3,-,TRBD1,TGTGCCAGCAGTTCCCGACAGGGGGAGGAAAACACCATATATTTT,CASSSRQGEENTIYF
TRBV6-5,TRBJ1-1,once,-,TGTGCCAGCAGTTACCAGGGGCCGTATACTGAAGCTTTCTTT,CASSYQGPYTEAFF
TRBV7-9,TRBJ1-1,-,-,TGTGCCAGCAGTTCTTATCCGGACAGTTTGAACACTGAAGCTTTCTTT,CASSSYPDSLNTEAFF
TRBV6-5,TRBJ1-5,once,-,TGTGCCAGCTCCCGAGACAGGCGGGATCAGCCCCAGCATTTT,CASSRDRRDQPQHF
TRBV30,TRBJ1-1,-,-,TGTGCCTCGGGGGCCCTTGAAGCTTTCTTT,CASGALEAFF
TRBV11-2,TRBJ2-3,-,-,TGTGCCAGCAGCTTAAGCACTAGCACAGATACGCAGTATTTT,CASSLSTSTDTQYF
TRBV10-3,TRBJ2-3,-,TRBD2,TGTGCCATCAGTGGGGGGGCTAGCGGGCTTTCCACAGATACGCAGTATTTT,CAISGGASGLSTDTQYF
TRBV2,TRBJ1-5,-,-,TGTGCCATCCGGGGACAAGGGGATCAGCCCCAGCATTTT,CAIRGQGDQPQHF
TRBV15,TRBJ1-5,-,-,TGTGCCACCAGCAGAGATCCGCCGGGTCTCAGCAATCAGCCCCAGCATTTT,CATSRDPPGLSNQPQHF
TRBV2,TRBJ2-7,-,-,TGTGCCAGCGGGGACTTTATCTACGAGCAGTACTTC,CASGDFIYEQYF
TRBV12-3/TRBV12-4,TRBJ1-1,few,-,TGTGCCAGCAGTTTAGGGGCCCCTGAAGCTTTCTTT,CASSLGAPEAFF
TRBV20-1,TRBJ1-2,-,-,TGCAGTGGTCTCAGGGGCTATGGCTACACCTTC,CSGLRGYGYTF
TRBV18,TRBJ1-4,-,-,TGTGCCAGCTCACCCTTGGCGGGTGAAAAACTGTTTTTT,CASSPLAGEKLFF
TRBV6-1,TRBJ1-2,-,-,TGTGCCAGCAGTGAAAGGAACAGGTACTCTAACTATGGCTACACCTTC,CASSERNRYSNYGYTF
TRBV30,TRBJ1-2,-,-,TGTGCCTGGAGTGTAGATTGGCTTATATCCTATGGCTACACCTTC,CAWSVDWLISYGYTF
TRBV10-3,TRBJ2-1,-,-,TGTGCCATCATGGGAGAGGGGGGGAGAAATGAGCAGTTCTTC,CAIMGEGGRNEQFF
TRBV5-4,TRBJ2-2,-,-,TGTGCCAGCAGCTTGGACTCATTGAACACCGGGGAGCTGTTTTTT,CASSLDSLNTGELFF
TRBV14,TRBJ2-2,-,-,TGTGCCAGCAGCCCACATATCGGGGGGCCGAACACCGGGGAGCTGTTTTTT,CASSPHIGGPNTGELFF
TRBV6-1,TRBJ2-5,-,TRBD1,TGTGCCAGCAGTGAACAGGGACAGGGTCAAGAGACCCAGTACTTC,CASSEQGQGQETQYF
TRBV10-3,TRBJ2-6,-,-,TGTGCCATCCGTAGTGGAGCTGGGGCCAACGTCCTGACTTTC,CAIRSGAGANVLTF